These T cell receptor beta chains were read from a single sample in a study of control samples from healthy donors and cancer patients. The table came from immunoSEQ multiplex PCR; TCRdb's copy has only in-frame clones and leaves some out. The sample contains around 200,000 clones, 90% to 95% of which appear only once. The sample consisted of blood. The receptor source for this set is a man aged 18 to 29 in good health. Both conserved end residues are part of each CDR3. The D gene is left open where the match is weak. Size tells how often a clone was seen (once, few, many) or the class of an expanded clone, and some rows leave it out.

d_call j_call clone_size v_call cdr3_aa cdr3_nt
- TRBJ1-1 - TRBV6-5 CASRPGTQNTEAFF TGTGCCAGCAGACCCGGGACACAGAACACTGAAGCTTTCTTT
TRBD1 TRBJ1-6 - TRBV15 CATSRVPGQPNSPLHF TGTGCCACCAGCAGAGTACCGGGACAGCCAAATTCACCCCTCCACTTT
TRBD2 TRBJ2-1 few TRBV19 CASSIGASGMDEQFF TGTGCCAGTAGTATCGGGGCTAGCGGAATGGATGAGCAGTTCTTC
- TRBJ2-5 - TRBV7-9 CASSLLSGRETQYF TGTGCCAGCAGCTTATTGTCGGGGCGGGAGACCCAGTACTTC
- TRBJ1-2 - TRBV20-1 CSASSYGYTF TGCAGTGCTAGTTCGTATGGCTACACCTTC
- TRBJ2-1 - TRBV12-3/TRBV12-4 CASNYRGEQFF TGTGCCAGCAATTACCGGGGTGAGCAGTTCTTC
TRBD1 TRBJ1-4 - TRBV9 CASSVTGEGEKLFF TGTGCCAGCAGCGTCACAGGGGAGGGTGAAAAACTGTTTTTT
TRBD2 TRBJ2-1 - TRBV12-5 CASATSGGVNEQFF TGTGCTAGTGCGACTAGCGGGGGGGTAAATGAGCAGTTCTTC
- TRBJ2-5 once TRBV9 CASSEWASQETQYF TGTGCCAGCAGCGAGTGGGCCAGCCAAGAGACCCAGTACTTC
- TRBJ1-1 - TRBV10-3 CAIGRERVEAFF TGTGCCATCGGGAGGGAGAGAGTTGAAGCTTTCTTT
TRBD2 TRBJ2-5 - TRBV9 CASSGKRGRQETQYF TGTGCCAGCAGCGGCAAGCGGGGGCGCCAAGAGACCCAGTACTTC
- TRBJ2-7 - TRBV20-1 CSASGGGRGPSYEQYF TGCAGTGCTAGTGGGGGGGGCAGGGGCCCATCCTACGAGCAGTACTTC
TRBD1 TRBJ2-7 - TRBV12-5 CASGPGGPGYEQYF TGTGCTAGTGGTCCAGGGGGACCCGGCTACGAGCAGTACTTC
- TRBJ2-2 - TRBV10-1 CATGSGGQTNTGELFF TGCGCCACAGGATCTGGGGGCCAGACGAACACCGGGGAGCTGTTTTTT
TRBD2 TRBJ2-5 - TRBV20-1 CSLGGETQYF TGCAGCTTGGGGGGGGAGACCCAGTACTTC
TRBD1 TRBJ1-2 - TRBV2 CASSESDRGARGYTF TGTGCCAGCAGTGAATCCGACAGGGGGGCCAGGGGCTACACCTTC
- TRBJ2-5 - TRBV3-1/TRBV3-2 CASSQNFEETQYF TGTGCCAGCAGCCAAAATTTCGAGGAGACCCAGTACTTC
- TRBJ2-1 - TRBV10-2 CASSEGGSYNEQFF TGCGCCAGCAGTGAGGGTGGGTCCTACAATGAGCAGTTCTTC
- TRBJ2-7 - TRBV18 CASSPGGTEQYF TGTGCCAGCTCACCTGGGGGTACCGAGCAGTACTTC
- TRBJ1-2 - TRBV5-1 CASSLGLPTSYGYTF TGCGCCAGCAGCTTGGGCCTGCCCACTAGCTATGGCTACACCTTC
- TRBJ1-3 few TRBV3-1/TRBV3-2 CASSQVGGGNTIYF TGTGCCAGCAGCCAAGTGGGGGGAGGAAACACCATATATTTT
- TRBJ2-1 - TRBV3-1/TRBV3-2 CASSQRGTDDEQFF TGTGCCAGCAGCCAACGGGGGACGGATGATGAGCAGTTCTTC
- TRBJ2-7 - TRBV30 CAWSVGVEQYF TGTGCCTGGAGTGTGGGTGTCGAGCAGTACTTC
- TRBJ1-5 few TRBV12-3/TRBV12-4 CASSSYTYQPQHF TGTGCCAGCAGCTCCTACACTTATCAGCCCCAGCATTTT
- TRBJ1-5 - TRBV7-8 CASSLRGSNQPQHF TGTGCCAGCAGCTTAAGGGGTAGCAATCAGCCCCAGCATTTT
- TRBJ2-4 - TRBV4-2 CASSQVGGTGHQNIQYF TGTGCCAGCAGCCAAGTGGGGGGAACCGGGCATCAAAACATTCAGTACTTC
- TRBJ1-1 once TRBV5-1 CASSQYTEENTEAFF TGCGCCAGCAGCCAGTACACAGAAGAGAACACTGAAGCTTTCTTT
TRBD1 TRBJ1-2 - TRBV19 CASSIGTVNYGYTF TGTGCCAGTAGTATCGGGACAGTTAACTATGGCTACACCTTC
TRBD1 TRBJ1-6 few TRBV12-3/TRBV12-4 CASRTGGNSPLHF TGTGCCAGCAGGACAGGGGGTAATTCACCCCTCCACTTT
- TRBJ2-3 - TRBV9 CASSVGLGTDTQYF TGTGCCAGCAGCGTAGGGCTAGGCACAGATACGCAGTATTTT
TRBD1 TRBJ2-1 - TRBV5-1 CASSFAGTGKNNEQFF TGCGCCAGCAGCTTCGCCGGGACAGGAAAAAACAATGAGCAGTTCTTC
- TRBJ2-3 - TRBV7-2 CASSLAGFTDTQYF TGTGCCAGCAGCTTAGCGGGGTTCACAGATACGCAGTATTTT
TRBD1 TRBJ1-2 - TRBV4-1 CASSQDGDRGIYGYTF TGCGCCAGCAGCCAAGATGGGGACAGGGGGATCTATGGCTACACCTTC
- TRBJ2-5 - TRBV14 CASSRSTRAAQYF TGTGCCAGCAGCCGGTCGACAAGGGCGGCCCAGTACTTC
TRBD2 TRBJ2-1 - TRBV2 CARRTTGGGAGNEQFF TGTGCCAGACGTACTACCGGCGGGGGGGCAGGTAATGAGCAGTTCTTC
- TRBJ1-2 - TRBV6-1 CASSETEQLLNYGYTF TGTGCCAGCAGTGAAACGGAACAGCTACTTAACTATGGCTACACCTTC